This T cell receptor beta chain was profiled in a study of cytomegalovirus exposure and HLA in healthy donors. Findings and caveats of the study: The authors listed 164 TCR beta chains as cytomegalovirus-associated.

The assay was immunoSEQ multiplex PCR, and TCRdb's table has in-frame clones only and misses some. Of about 64,000 clones in the sample, 80% to 90% are singletons; the top ten hold around 1.7%. This clone appeared a few times. Its antigen is undetermined. Germline loops: CDR1 SGHRS, CDR2 YFSETQ. The CDR3 sequence is 13 residues long. V lost 5 bases, J lost 5 bases, and 13 bases lay in between. The clonotype comes from a woman between 18 and 29 years old in good health and CMV-seronegative. Sample: PBMCs. This chain links TRBV5-1 with TRBJ1-2; a weak D match, TRBD1 (6 bases). CDR3 bases: TGCGCCAGCAGTCCAGACAGGCCTTATGGCTACACCTTC. It encodes CASSPDRPYGYTF. Complete variable domain (other parts from reference TRBV5-1 and TRBJ1-2): KAGVTQTPRYLIKTRGQQVTLSCSPISGHRSVSWYQQTPGQGLQFLFEYFSETQRNKGNFPGRFSGRQFSNSRSEMNVSTLELGDSALYLCASSPDRPYGYTFGSGTRLTVV.